The T cell receptor (beta chain) under discussion was sequenced for a study of blood T cell repertoires in COVID-19 (dated by TCRdb to about 2020). With respect to the entire study: Samples covering the acute and convalescent phases of COVID-19 were provided by collaborators in the United States, Italy and Spain. Where available, HLA class I and class II types were obtained from metadata supplied by the sample provider rather than from assay-based typing. The material from the prospective study consisted of cDNA or gDNA derived from T cells, B-cell-depleted T cells, or PBMCs. The dataset comprised deeply sampled blood TCRbeta repertoires from subjects exposed to, actively infected with, or recovered from COVID-19. Samples came from the ongoing ImmuneRACE study (first 160 participants) plus 1,254 subjects from 6 global collaborators. The repertoires were made available in a free public database intended to serve as a resource for research on the immune response to SARS-CoV-2. A de-identified subject ID, COVID-19 status, age in years and sex were almost always included in the sample metadata.

To note about this clone: There is no known antigen for this receptor. No qualities accompany the bases; no much larger clone lies one base away.

Here is what the overall study found, with its caveats: Clinical and demographic metadata were provided uncurated, with the amount varying by source and participant.

TCRbeta CDR3 regions were amplified from genomic DNA by means of the immunoSEQ Assay, a bias-controlled multiplex PCR. The authors' pipeline ran thus. Within the assay, amplification of reference gene primers was used to estimate how many nucleated cells each sample contained. To quantify the absolute abundance of each unique TCRbeta CDR3 rearrangement, sequence reads were collapsed and filtered. For each sample, productive Simpson clonality was calculated as the square root of Simpson's diversity index across productive rearrangements. TCRdb's version of the immuneACCESS table is confined to in-frame rearrangements and falls short of the full clone set. An unresolved V gene accounts for under half of the shortfall where checked; the remainder is of unknown origin. D and trimming come from the DNA, and the V and J calls and clone size come from that table. The sample table lists 60,000 or so clones, around four fifths of them with a count of one. The top ten clones comprise 5.5% to 7% of the sample.

Each collaborating institution followed its own protocols to collect whole blood in K2EDTA tubes. For TCRbeta analysis, collaborator samples were shipped as frozen whole blood, as isolated PBMCs, or as DNA extracted from either sample type. Sequences DFQATT (CDR1) and SNEGSKA (CDR2) are obtained from the germline V gene (reference sequence). Reading from cysteine to phenylalanine, the CDR3 counts 18 amino acids. CDR3 DNA only is kept here, 54 bases in frame from base 1. The germline V end is reduced by 3 bases and the J end by 0 bases; junction bases left unmatched: 4. Recombination connected TRBV20-1 to TRBJ2-2; 16 bases in the middle match TRBD2. This TCR came from a woman aged 45-65 years with active or convalescent COVID-19. Sequenced material: peripheral blood. The CDR3 reads as follows: CSASPGLAGGPNTGELFF. The nucleotides are TGCAGTGCTAGTCCGGGACTAGCGGGAGGGCCGAACACCGGGGAGCTGTTTTTT.